A single sample gave rise to the 9 T cell receptor beta chains below, sequenced in a study of post-analysis software for immune sequencing data. Prepared TCR beta cDNA libraries contained unique molecular identifiers. TCRdb redid the calling of the PCR reads with MiXCR, one entry per CDR3 protein. In the table there are 750,000 to 950,000 distinct CDR3 sequences, approximately 53% of which are singletons. Study-wide results and caveats: About 5 TRBV segments (TRBV5-6, TRBV5-1 and TRBV20-1 among them) occurred more frequently in patients than in controls.

These TCRs are of unknown antigen specificity. Source material: blood. The receptors stem from a girl under 18 with multiple sclerosis.

The V and J genes are TRBV7-2 and TRBJ2-3; 12 bases fit TRBD2. The V gene's germline CDR1 is SGHTA and CDR2 FQGNSA. Germline trimming cut 1 base from V and 3 bases from J; bases unmatched to any gene: 5. CDR3 length equals 17 residues. The CDR3 DNA reads TGTGCCAGCAGCTTAGGTCTAGCGGGAGGGATTACAGATACGCAGTATTTT. Residues: CASSLGLAGGITDTQYF.

This clonotype appeared a few times. The chain recombines TRBV4-2 with TRBJ2-5; 8 positions agree with TRBD1. This CDR3 comprises 15 residues. The junction had 1 base not matched to a gene; V was cut back by 0 bases and J by 1 base. CDR1 and CDR2 from the germline V gene are LGHNA and YNFKEQ. The chain's CDR3 is CASSQDGQGQETQYF. CDR3 nucleotides: TGTGCCAGCAGCCAAGACGGACAGGGCCAAGAGACCCAGTACTTC.

The chain joins TRBV3-1 to TRBJ2-1; 7 positions agree with TRBD2. This CDR3 spans 16 amino acids. Germline CDR1 reads LGHDT; CDR2 reads YNNKEL (reference sequence). Trimming at V came to 6 bases and at J to 1 base, leaving 9 bases not matched to a gene. CDR3 nucleotide sequence: TGTGCCAGCAGACGCCCGGGGGGACGGTCCTACAATGAGCAGTTCTTC. This codes for CASRRPGGRSYNEQFF.

The rearrangement joins TRBV12-3 or TRBV12-4 to TRBJ2-1; possible D gene TRBD1, 5 bases. With 5 bases removed from V and 4 bases from J, the gap between germline ends came to 15 bases. This CDR3 region has 15 residues. The CDR3 is CASSPPNPGYNEQFF. In nucleotides, the CDR3 is TGTGCCAGCAGTCCCCCGAACCCAGGGTACAATGAGCAGTTCTTC.

In this sample, this clonotype turned up a few times. The CDR3 is CSVKTGSLAETQYF. The CDR3 nucleotides read TGCAGCGTTAAGACAGGGTCTCTAGCGGAGACCCAGTACTTC. The chain couples TRBV29-1 to TRBJ2-5; D perhaps matches TRBD1 (7 bases). The V end was cut by 5 bases, the J end by 5 bases, with 18 bases between. Germline CDR1 is SQVTM and CDR2 is ANQGSEA. The CDR3 sequence is 14 residues long.

This clonotype has a handful of counts. The V call is TRBV7-3, the J call TRBJ1-6; D gene unclear. Germline V gives CDR1 SGHTA, CDR2 FQGTGA. The CDR3 is made up of 14 amino acids. V was pared by 2 bases and J by 7 bases, with 9 bases between. The DNA for the CDR3 is TGTGCCAGCAGCTTAGCACAGCCAAATTCACCCCTCCACTTT. As protein: CASSLAQPNSPLHF.

This clonotype was picked up a small number of times. Germline and junction disagree at one end, which may indicate a read error. The CDR3 here is CASSLDTGELFF. CDR3 in DNA: TGTGCCAGCAGTTTGGACACCGGGGAGCTGTTTTTT. J is TRBJ2-2 and V is TRBV5-1; D is unclear. This CDR3 is built from 12 residues. Germline V gene data show CDR1 as SGHRS and CDR2 as YFSETQ.

This rearrangement joins TRBV10-3 to TRBJ2-3; D is unresolved. The V and J ends lost 0 bases and 4 bases respectively, with 11 bases between them. Germline V gene lookup returns CDR1 ENHRY and CDR2 SYGVKD. This CDR3 has 15 amino acids. Written as DNA, the CDR3 is TGTGCCATCAGTGAGTCGAGTACGGGCCCAGATACGCAGTATTTT. This encodes CAISESSTGPDTQYF.

On this clonotype itself: A read error may produce the germline difference seen at one junction end. The gene calls are TRBV7-7 and TRBJ2-3; D gene uncertain. This CDR3 spans 12 amino acids. CDR1 is SSHAT and CDR2 is FNYEAQ in the germline V gene (reference sequence). The CDR3 DNA is TGTGCTAGCACCCCAATCGGGGATACGCAGTATTTT. Amino acid sequence: CASTPIGDTQYF.